This T cell receptor (beta chain) comes out of a study of beta chain features in type 1 diabetes. Study outcomes and limitations: High-TCR-expressing cells could be over-represented by cDNA sequencing.

This clone was seen only a few times. The antigen is undetermined. The CDR3 length is 14 residues. With 4 bases clipped from V and 2 bases from J, the junction kept 2 bases outside the gene matches. Germline CDR1 SGHRS, CDR2 YFSETQ. Reverse transcribing all isolated RNA meant expressed TCRB transcripts were sequenced. The method was immunoSEQ multiplex PCR; TCRdb's version includes in-frame clones alone and lacks a portion of them. The sample has 120,000 to 150,000 clones, about 7% seen once. The V call is TRBV5-1, the J call TRBJ2-7; 11 bases are shared with TRBD1. This TCR was recovered from a woman aged 25 to 39 in good health. Specimen: central memory CD4+ T cells from blood. The CDR3 sequence is CASSGQGAPYEQYF. The CDR3 DNA sequence: TGCGCCAGCAGCGGACAGGGGGCCCCCTACGAGCAGTACTTC.